This T cell receptor beta chain originates from a study of blood T cells in healthy people across ages. Primed by a sample-barcoded 5' primer and a J-beta primer mix, a second PCR proceeded for 7 to 11 cycles. TCRdb called the 5' RACE reads again in MiXCR, with one record for every CDR3 protein. This sample has over a million distinct CDR3 sequences, with roughly 45% found just once. V gave up 5 bases and J gave up 5 bases; unmatched junction bases: 7. This CDR3 comprises 13 residues. Per the germline V gene, CDR1 is GTSNPN and CDR2 is SVGIG (reference sequence). The clonotype comes from a woman younger than 30 in good health. Sequencing was performed on blood. The J gene is TRBJ2-7, the V gene TRBV30; 9 bases are shared with TRBD1. As DNA, the CDR3 is TGTGCCTGGGACCGGGACAGGGACCACGAGCAGTACTTC. Translating it yields CAWDRDRDHEQYF.